This T cell receptor beta chain was observed in a study of blood T cell repertoires in COVID-19. This CDR3 spans 15 amino acids. The germline V gene encodes CDR1 LNHDA and CDR2 SQIVND (reference sequence). The V segment lost 3 bases and the J segment 7 bases; nucleotides outside the gene matches: 3. Per the original methods: It was from reference gene primer amplification that nucleated cell counts were estimated. Here immunoSEQ multiplex PCR was the method, and the copy in TCRdb shows in-frame clones only, minus some. That table supplies the V and J calls and clone size; D and trimming were determined from the DNA. The sample has roughly 230,000 clones, around four fifths seen once.

The sample comprised peripheral blood. V and J are TRBV19 and TRBJ1-4; 12 nucleotides align to TRBD1. The source of this sequence is a middle-aged man with active or convalescent COVID-19. The CDR3 is CASSIGTGGVEKLFF. The DNA for the CDR3 is TGTGCCAGTAGTATTGGGACAGGGGGCGTTGAAAAACTGTTTTTT.